This is a list of T cell receptor beta chains from one sample in a study of cytomegalovirus exposure and HLA in healthy donors. Some clones are missing from TCRdb's copy, which holds only in-frame ones; the method was immunoSEQ multiplex PCR. The repertoire consists of some 200,000 clones, with roughly 83% occurring once and the leading ten covering about 1.4%. Input material: PBMCs. The receptors derive from a girl between 5 and 17 years old in good health and CMV-seronegative. CDR3s leave out the opening cysteine and the closing phenylalanine or tryptophan. Each record gives: D gene, V gene, J gene, CDR3 protein. A D gene is named only where the DNA matches it firmly.

>NA|TRBV7-9|TRBJ2-7
SSADRGYEQY
>NA|TRBV18|TRBJ2-7
ASSPYAKEQY
>NA|TRBV19|TRBJ1-5
ASGGDRRYSNQPQH
>NA|TRBV2|TRBJ1-4
ASSGGEREKLF
>NA|TRBV5-1|TRBJ1-2
ASSLEQGGYT
>NA|TRBV29-1|TRBJ1-2
SAYSQGDWGYGYT
>NA|TRBV19|TRBJ1-5
ASSVQGYSNQPQH
>TRBD1|TRBV9|TRBJ2-4
ASSAGQGAGNIQY
>NA|TRBV29-1|TRBJ1-1
SVGGGVTRMEAF
>NA|TRBV28|TRBJ2-7
ASTLTLTGVGEQY
>NA|TRBV10-3|TRBJ2-5
ATADQGASGETQY
>TRBD2|TRBV13|TRBJ2-1
ASSTGGAESSTKF
>NA|TRBV19|TRBJ2-7
ASSIRLAYEQY
>TRBD1|TRBV7-3|TRBJ1-2
ASSPQPQGASGYT
>NA|TRBV29-1|TRBJ2-2
SVEKIATIRPGELF
>TRBD2|TRBV7-2|TRBJ2-1
ASSGLAKGSYNEQF
>TRBD1|TRBV2|TRBJ2-2
ASSESKLHRGWTGELF
>TRBD2|TRBV5-1|TRBJ2-1
ASSSPGTSGRAVGEQF
>NA|TRBV4-1|TRBJ1-4
ASSQARVRGNNEKLF
>NA|TRBV7-2|TRBJ2-2
ASKKPIGGVNTGELF
>TRBD1|TRBV6-5|TRBJ1-4
ASSSTGGGEKLF
>NA|TRBV28|TRBJ1-3
ASSFTRRAGNTIY
>NA|TRBV9|TRBJ2-7
ASSVDSSASYEQY
>TRBD2|TRBV18|TRBJ2-1
ASSPGTSGTGEQF
>NA|TRBV30|TRBJ1-1
AWVSGKNTEAF
>NA|TRBV6-6|TRBJ1-4
ALGGNEKLF
>NA|TRBV7-2|TRBJ1-4
ASGQVTGNEKLF
>NA|TRBV7-2|TRBJ1-4
ASRRRIENEKLF
>NA|TRBV6-1|TRBJ2-7
ASSESGGGQGD
>NA|TRBV18|TRBJ1-5
ASSPPSGLLYQPQH
>NA|TRBV27|TRBJ2-3
ASSPFGSGTDTQY
>NA|TRBV19|TRBJ1-5
ASNRDLVAQPQH
>TRBD1|TRBV9|TRBJ2-1
ASSGEDRATGNEQF
>TRBD2|TRBV5-4|TRBJ2-7
ASSLGGLGGSYEQY
>TRBD2|TRBV7-9|TRBJ2-1
SSSLVLAGYEGI
>NA|TRBV7-2|TRBJ1-6
ASNRGGQPLH
>NA|TRBV4-1|TRBJ1-2
ASSQDVAKTYGYT
>TRBD2|TRBV30|TRBJ2-5
AWIRREFLYQETQY
>NA|TRBV2|NA
ASGQEMTYEQY
>NA|TRBV6-5|TRBJ2-4
ASSSMSLAKNIQY
>NA|TRBV19|TRBJ1-3
ASSTAPAGNTIY
>NA|TRBV19|TRBJ2-1
ASSMRVSSYNEQF
>NA|TRBV30|TRBJ1-4
AWSYGNVNEKLF
>NA|TRBV5-4|TRBJ1-1
ASSQKQGVSTEAF
>NA|TRBV30|TRBJ1-1
AWSEALNTEAF
>TRBD1|TRBV12-5|TRBJ2-7
ASGPGQPTYEQY
>TRBD1|TRBV6-5|TRBJ1-4
ASSLRQGGNEKLF
>NA|TRBV6-1|TRBJ2-7
ASVVRTGSYEQY
>TRBD2|TRBV30|TRBJ2-1
AWSQDSGTREQF